A single sample is the source of the 2 T cell receptor beta chains below, sequenced in a study of T cells in Graves' hyperthyroidism and ophthalmopathy. Researchers took RNA transcripts and amplified the TCR beta CDR3 regions from them. Researchers ran a first-round RT-PCR on the TCR CDR3 using the HTBI primer set. TCRdb used MiXCR to reprocess the multiplex PCR reads, holding one entry per CDR3 protein. The sample has hundreds of thousands of distinct CDR3 sequences; approximately 14% are singletons. Sequencing was done on a sample of blood. The source of these receptors is a woman aged 18-29 years with Graves' hyperthyroidism.

This clonotype was recorded a few times. The rearrangement links TRBV6-1 to TRBJ2-6; D is perhaps TRBD1 or TRBD2 (6 bases each). CDR3 size: 16 residues. Germline V gene data show CDR1 as MNHNS and CDR2 as SASEGT. The V end lost 6 bases, the J end lost 4 bases, and 16 bases lay between the germline ends. As DNA, the CDR3 is TGTGCCAGCAGGAAGGGGGGCGGTACCGGGGCCAACGTCCTGACTTTC. Its protein product is CASRKGGGTGANVLTF.

The chain employs TRBV19 and TRBJ2-3; D gene unclear. The CDR3 consists of 14 residues. V lost 3 bases, J lost 3 bases, and 10 bases lay in between. CDR1 is LNHDA, CDR2 SQIVND, per germline (reference sequence). The CDR3 spells CASSIRPVTDTQYF. The DNA for the CDR3 is TGTGCCAGTAGTATTAGGCCAGTGACAGATACGCAGTATTTT.